Listed here are 27 T cell receptor beta chains from one sample, sequenced in a study of early T cells in non-severe SARS-CoV-2 infection. TCRdb used MiXCR to reprocess the 5' RACE reads, holding one entry per CDR3 protein. This sample has fewer than 45,000 distinct CDR3 sequences; 8.5% to 10% occur once, and the top ten carry 9.5% to 15%. The sequenced sample was whole blood. These receptors all come from an adult who was a healthcare worker with PCR-confirmed SARS-CoV-2 infection or an uninfected control (not recorded which).

This clonotype was observed many times. The chain links TRBV6-2 or TRBV6-3 to TRBJ2-7, with D perhaps TRBD1 or TRBD2 (5 bases each). CDR3 length equals 14 residues. Per the germline V gene, CDR1 is MNHEY and CDR2 is SVGEGT. Trimming shortened V by 8 bases and J by 3 bases, and 17 bases separated the two germline ends. The DNA for the CDR3 is TGTGCCAGCCGACCGCAGGGAGTAGACTACGAGCAGTACTTC. It codes for CASRPQGVDYEQYF.

The table lists this clonotype with a few counts. The chain has TRBV29-1 and TRBJ1-2, with a tentative D call TRBD1 (5 bases). The germline V gene has CDR1 SQVTM and CDR2 ANQGSEA. The CDR3 totals 12 residues. Trimming removed 3 bases from V and 6 bases from J, with 11 bases in between. CDR3 coding DNA: TGCAGCGTTGATGGTGGGGGTGATGGCTACACCTTC. Translating gives CSVDGGGDGYTF.

This clonotype has at least ten counts. The rearrangement links TRBV3-1 to TRBJ2-1; 7 bases fit TRBD2. The germline gives CDR1 LGHDT, CDR2 YNNKEL (reference sequence). V lost 5 bases and J lost 5; bases outside the gene matches: 6. This CDR3 is 14 amino acids long. CDR3 amino acids: CASSFRGVHNEQFF. CDR3 DNA: TGTGCCAGCAGCTTCCGGGGGGTCCACAATGAGCAGTTCTTC.

Only a few counts were recorded for this clonotype. The chain carries TRBV28 and TRBJ1-1, with D perhaps TRBD1 (5 bases). CDR1 MDHEN and CDR2 SYDVKM come from the germline V gene. The CDR3 loop spans 12 amino acids. V lost 4 bases and J lost 5, with 8 bases in between. DNA of the CDR3: TGTGCCAGCAGTTACTCAGGGACTGAAGCTTTCTTT. Translated: CASSYSGTEAFF.

This clonotype was observed many times. This chain joins TRBV28 and TRBJ2-1, with D possibly matching TRBD1 (6 bases). The CDR3 sequence is 16 residues long. Germline V gives CDR1 MDHEN, CDR2 SYDVKM. Trimming removed 6 bases from V and 0 bases from J, with 15 bases in between. The CDR3 DNA sequence: TGTGCCAGCAGACCGGGACACAAGAGCTCCTACAATGAGCAGTTCTTC. Translated: CASRPGHKSSYNEQFF.

This clonotype was picked up a small number of times. The chain has TRBV21-1 and TRBJ1-1; TRBD1 is the table's D call and was not checked against the DNA. TRBV21-1 corresponds to a pseudogene. The CDR3 sequence is 15 residues long. The CDR3 bases are TGTGCCAGCAGCAAAGTGGGCCATAGGCAGGGTAAAGCTTTCTTT. This codes for CASSKVGHRQGKAFF.

V usage is TRBV11-2 and J usage is TRBJ2-1; 7 bases match TRBD1. J lost 6 bases, V lost 5 bases, and 7 bases had no gene match. CDR1 is SGHAT and CDR2 is FQNNGV in the germline V gene. This CDR3 region has 14 residues. The CDR3 DNA sequence: TGTGCCAGCAGCCCGAGGACAGGCTCCAATGAGCAGTTCTTC. Encoded protein: CASSPRTGSNEQFF.

This clonotype was counted many times. The gene calls are TRBV20-1 and TRBJ2-7; no reliable D call. The CDR3 length is 10 residues. CDR1 and CDR2 (germline): DFQATT, SNEGSKA (reference sequence). V gave up 7 bases and J gave up 3 bases, with 7 bases separating them. CDR3 nucleotide sequence: TGCAGTGTAGGAGACTACGAGCAGTACTTC. This codes for CSVGDYEQYF.

Ten or more counts support this clonotype. The chain links TRBV7-8 to TRBJ1-5; no reliable D call. CDR3 length: 15 residues. V lost 3 bases and J 4 bases, leaving 13 bases between the germline ends. Germline values: CDR1 SGHVS, CDR2 FQNEAQ. Here the CDR3 DNA reads TGTGCCAGCAGCTTGGCGGGGTTGTTGAATCAGCCCCAGCATTTT. Amino acids: CASSLAGLLNQPQHF.

This clonotype was picked up many times. The gene calls are TRBV4-1 and TRBJ2-2; TRBD1 aligns across 9 bases. Per germline, CDR1 MGHRA and CDR2 YSYEKL. This CDR3 comprises 17 residues. The J segment lost 1 base and the V segment lost 2 bases, leaving 5 bases of the junction unmatched. The CDR3 loop reads CASSQQTGGLNTGELFF. CDR3 DNA sequence: TGCGCCAGCAGCCAACAAACAGGGGGCTTGAACACCGGGGAGCTGTTTTTT.

This clonotype was found many times. The chain's CDR3 is CASSAEPPGTGELFF. CDR3 nucleotide sequence: TGTGCCAGCAGCGCCGAGCCTCCGGGGACCGGGGAGCTGTTTTTT. The chain carries TRBV2 and TRBJ2-2; D possibly corresponds to TRBD2 (5 bases). The CDR3 is 15 residues long. V was pared by 6 bases and J by 5 bases, with 16 bases between. The germline gives CDR1 SNHLY, CDR2 FYNNEI.

This rearrangement joins TRBV20-1 to TRBJ1-4; D uncertain. This CDR3 comprises 13 residues. Trimming left V 5 bases short and J 0 bases short, with 7 bases between. CDR1 is DFQATT and CDR2 is SNEGSKA in the germline V gene (reference sequence). In DNA form, the CDR3 reads TGCAGTGCTGCAGGAGCAACTAATGAAAAACTGTTTTTT. Encoded protein: CSAAGATNEKLFF.

This clonotype was counted at least ten times. The chain employs TRBV6-4 and TRBJ2-3; D uncertain. Germline V gene sequence: CDR1 MRHNA, CDR2 SNTAGT. CDR3 length equals 14 residues. Deletions cut 4 bases from V and 4 bases from J, with 12 bases between. The CDR3 DNA sequence: TGTGCCAGCAGTGCGGCAGGCTTGGCAGATACGCAGTATTTT. Amino acids: CASSAAGLADTQYF.

This clonotype came up many times. This sequence joins TRBV6-2 or TRBV6-3 and TRBJ1-5; D is perhaps TRBD1 (5 bases). Between the trimmed V and J ends, which lost 9 bases and 3 bases, there was a span of 18 bases. This CDR3 contains 15 residues. Germline assignment: CDR1 MNHEY and CDR2 SVGEGT. Here the CDR3 DNA reads TGTGCCAGTAAAGGTGTTGAGGGGACCAATCAGCCCCAGCATTTT. The encoded protein is CASKGVEGTNQPQHF.

This chain links TRBV15 with TRBJ1-5, with D possibly matching TRBD1 (6 bases). Germline V gene sequence: CDR1 LNHNV, CDR2 YYDKDF (reference sequence). V gave up 0 bases and J gave up 5 bases, with 14 bases separating them. This CDR3 is 16 amino acids long. CDR3 sequence (DNA): TGTGCCACCAGCAGAGACCACAAGGGGGGATATCAGCCCCAGCATTTT. Its protein product is CATSRDHKGGYQPQHF.

This clonotype showed up many times. This chain links TRBV29-1 with TRBJ1-2; 7 positions agree with TRBD1. CDR1 SQVTM and CDR2 ANQGSEA come from the germline V gene. The CDR3 length is 13 residues. J gave up 5 bases and V 4 bases, and 7 bases lay outside the gene matches. This CDR3 reads CSVAGTENYGYTF. The CDR3 region has the DNA TGCAGCGTTGCCGGGACAGAAAATTATGGCTACACCTTC.

The J gene is TRBJ2-7, the V gene TRBV6-2 or TRBV6-3, with 7 bases matching TRBD1. The CDR3 has 13 residues. The germline V gene has CDR1 MNHEY and CDR2 SVGEGT. The J segment lost 3 bases and the V segment lost 7 bases, leaving 6 bases of the junction unmatched. The CDR3 protein is CASTDRENYEQYF. The CDR3 coding sequence is TGTGCCAGCACTGACAGGGAAAACTACGAGCAGTACTTC.

This clonotype was detected only a few times. This chain uses TRBV5-5 with TRBJ2-5, with 10 bases lining up with TRBD1. Germline lookup yields CDR1 SGHKS and CDR2 YYEKEE (reference sequence). The trim removed 2 bases at V and 4 bases at J, leaving 8 bases unmatched. The CDR3 covers 16 residues. CDR3 amino acids: CASSFNPGQGRETQYF. The DNA for the CDR3 is TGTGCCAGCAGCTTTAACCCGGGACAGGGGCGAGAGACCCAGTACTTC.

Many counts were recorded for this clonotype. This sequence joins TRBV6-2 or TRBV6-3 and TRBJ2-7, with a weak D call TRBD2 (6 bases). The germline V and J ends were trimmed by 2 bases and 5 bases, with 28 bases remaining between them. This CDR3 contains 19 residues. Germline values: CDR1 MNHEY, CDR2 SVGEGT. CDR3 sequence reads: CASSYGLKSVPRDSDEQYF. In DNA form, the CDR3 reads TGTGCCAGCAGTTACGGACTCAAGTCGGTCCCGCGGGATTCAGACGAGCAGTACTTC.

This clonotype was observed a few times. The chain employs TRBV6-2 or TRBV6-3 and TRBJ1-5, with D unclear. Germline loops: CDR1 MNHEY, CDR2 SVGEGT. CDR3 length equals 12 residues. Trimming pared 6 bases from V and 3 bases from J, leaving 6 bases between. CDR3 region: CASRGPNQPQHF. The CDR3 DNA reads TGTGCCAGCAGGGGCCCCAATCAGCCCCAGCATTTT.

The chain has TRBV29-1 and TRBJ2-1; D unclear. CDR3 length equals 15 residues. Trimming pared 3 bases from V and 3 bases from J, leaving 15 bases between. Germline lookup yields CDR1 SQVTM and CDR2 ANQGSEA. CDR3 DNA sequence: TGCAGCGTTGAGACGGGTAGGGTGGACTACAATGAGCAGTTCTTC. This sequence encodes CSVETGRVDYNEQFF.

This clonotype was observed at least ten times. CDR3 region: CASSLEGIFEQYF. In DNA, the CDR3 is TGCGCCAGCAGCTTGGAGGGGATTTTCGAGCAGTACTTC. V gene TRBV5-1 combines with J gene TRBJ2-7; D possibly corresponds to TRBD1 (5 bases). This CDR3 has 13 amino acids. Deletions cut 0 bases from V and 6 bases from J, with 10 bases between. Germline V gene data show CDR1 as SGHRS and CDR2 as YFSETQ.

The chain joins TRBV5-6 to TRBJ1-4; no firm D call. The CDR3 runs 18 residues. Germline values: CDR1 SGHDT, CDR2 YYEEEE. Trimming removed 5 bases from V and 3 bases from J, with 23 bases in between. The CDR3 here is CASRRSPGKDIANEKLFF. The CDR3, as DNA: TGTGCCAGCAGAAGAAGTCCTGGAAAGGATATTGCTAATGAAAAACTGTTTTTT. Full variable domain (remainder filled in from reference TRBV5-6 and TRBJ1-4): DAGVTQSPTHLIKTRGQQVTLRCSPKSGHDTVSWYQQALGQGPQFIFQYYEEEERQRGNFPDRFSGHQFPNYSSELNVNALLLGDSALYLCASRRSPGKDIANEKLFFGSGTQLSVL.

V is TRBV28 and J is TRBJ2-7, with TRBD1 matching over 8 bases. Germline V gives CDR1 MDHEN, CDR2 SYDVKM. V trimming: 7 bases; J trimming: 2 bases; junction bases outside the gene matches: 7. The CDR3 runs to 14 residues. The DNA for the CDR3 is TGTGCCAGCATGAGACAGGGGCCGGCCTACGAGCAGTACTTC. Translated: CASMRQGPAYEQYF.

The V call is TRBV7-2, the J call TRBJ2-2; D is possibly TRBD2 (6 bases). V was clipped by 1 base and J by 5 bases, with 14 bases between them. CDR1 and CDR2 from the germline V gene are SGHTA and FQGNSA. CDR3 length equals 16 residues. The CDR3 DNA reads as TGTGCCAGCAGCTTAGTATCCGGGACTCCTACCGGGGAGCTGTTTTTT. It yields the protein CASSLVSGTPTGELFF.

This clonotype was counted many times. V and J are TRBV20-1 and TRBJ1-5; 7 nucleotides align to TRBD1. Germline-derived CDR1 and CDR2 are DFQATT and SNEGSKA (reference sequence). The CDR3 loop spans 13 amino acids. The ends lost 0 bases at V and 9 bases at J; junction bases unmatched: 5. The CDR3 loop reads CSARDKGAVPQHF. CDR3 DNA: TGCAGTGCTAGAGATAAGGGGGCCGTGCCCCAGCATTTT.

The chain employs TRBV5-1 and TRBJ1-1; the match to TRBD1 covers 9 bases. The junction had 9 bases not matched to a gene; V was cut back by 4 bases and J by 5 bases. The CDR3 is 15 amino acids. CDR1 SGHRS and CDR2 YFSETQ come from the germline V gene. For the CDR3, the DNA is TGCGCCAGCAGCCCACATACGGGACAGGGAACTGAAGCTTTCTTT. Residues: CASSPHTGQGTEAFF.